The rows below give T cell receptor beta chains drawn from one sample of a study of cytomegalovirus exposure and HLA in healthy donors. Clones were read by immunoSEQ multiplex PCR, and TCRdb kept only the in-frame ones, dropping some. This listing includes 150,000 to 200,000 clones. Sequenced: PBMCs. Receptor source: a woman aged 60-75 years in good health and CMV-seronegative. Both conserved end residues are part of each CDR3. D genes are given only for firm matches.

D	V	J	CDR3	DNA
TRBD2	TRBV4-3	TRBJ2-7	CASSQDRDYQYEQYF	TGCGCCAGCAGCCAAGATCGGGACTACCAGTACGAGCAGTACTTC
TRBD1	TRBV5-1	TRBJ1-3	CASSADGQGGGNTIYF	TGCGCCAGCAGCGCCGACGGACAGGGGGGTGGAAACACCATATATTTT
-	TRBV27	TRBJ1-2	CASSLGQFRGYTF	TGTGCCAGCAGTTTAGGTCAGTTCAGAGGCTACACCTTC
TRBD1	TRBV7-6	TRBJ2-3	CASSFLGRDRGTDTQYF	TGTGCCAGCAGCTTCTTAGGCCGGGACAGGGGCACAGATACGCAGTATTTT
-	TRBV6-5	TRBJ1-2	CASTSPPDNNYGYTF	TGTGCCAGCACTTCCCCTCCGGACAATAACTATGGCTACACCTTC
-	TRBV6-1	TRBJ1-2	CASSEDPRDGYTF	TGTGCCAGCAGTGAAGACCCCAGGGATGGCTACACCTTC
-	TRBV16	TRBJ1-5	CASSPISLQPQHF	TGTGCCAGCAGCCCAATAAGCCTTCAGCCCCAGCATTTT
-	TRBV6-5	TRBJ1-1	CASSYQTGTEAFF	TGTGCCAGCAGTTACCAGACGGGGACTGAAGCTTTCTTT
-	TRBV5-1	TRBJ1-3	CASSLGSGSGNTIYF	TGCGCCAGCAGCTTGGGCTCAGGGTCTGGAAACACCATATATTTT
-	TRBV4-1	TRBJ1-1	CASSLTLAGATEAFF	TGCGCCAGCAGCCTAACTCTAGCAGGGGCAACTGAAGCTTTCTTT
-	TRBV7-9	TRBJ1-3	CASSFNPPGGGEGNTIYF	TGTGCCAGCAGCTTCAACCCTCCTGGGGGGGGCGAAGGAAACACCATATATTTT
TRBD1	TRBV5-4	TRBJ1-1	CASSWDRADTEAFF	TGTGCCAGCAGCTGGGACAGGGCGGACACTGAAGCTTTCTTT
-	TRBV5-4	TRBJ2-5	CASSPTGGEETQYF	TGTGCCAGCAGCCCGACGGGTGGGGAGGAGACCCAGTACTTC
TRBD1	TRBV5-1	TRBJ1-2	CASSLRGQGDGYTF	TGCGCCAGCTCTCTCAGGGGACAGGGAGATGGCTACACCTTC
-	TRBV4-2	TRBJ1-2	CASSRVMQGNYGYTF	TGTGCCAGCAGCCGCGTCATGCAGGGAAACTATGGCTACACCTTC
TRBD1	TRBV18	TRBJ2-7	CASSPDRVADEQYF	TGTGCCAGCTCACCGGACAGGGTTGCAGACGAGCAGTACTTC
-	TRBV28	TRBJ1-5	CASSRGNQPQHF	TGTGCCAGCAGTCGGGGGAATCAGCCCCAGCATTTT
-	TRBV14	TRBJ1-2	CASSQGQGSYGYTF	TGTGCCAGCAGCCAAGGCCAGGGCTCCTATGGCTACACCTTC
TRBD1	TRBV7-2	TRBJ2-7	CASSSRTGSPYEQYF	TGTGCCAGCAGCTCACGGACAGGGTCGCCCTACGAGCAGTACTTC
TRBD2	TRBV15	TRBJ2-3	CATSKRLAGGTDTQYF	TGTGCCACCAGCAAAAGACTAGCGGGAGGCACAGATACGCAGTATTTT
-	TRBV7-9	TRBJ1-2	CASSLAGAAGYTF	TGTGCCAGCAGCTTAGCAGGGGCGGCTGGCTACACCTTC
TRBD2	TRBV7-9	TRBJ2-3	CASTLTSGYSTDTQYF	TGTGCCAGCACCTTGACTAGCGGGTATAGCACAGATACGCAGTATTTT
-	TRBV2	TRBJ1-2	CASRDYNYGYTF	TGTGCCAGCAGGGACTATAACTATGGCTACACCTTC
TRBD2	TRBV7-9	TRBJ2-1	CASSLGSGRVNNEQFF	TGTGCCAGCAGCTTAGGAAGCGGGAGAGTCAACAATGAGCAGTTCTTC
-	TRBV29-1	TRBJ1-5	CSVEGEGTEPQHF	TGCAGCGTTGAAGGGGAGGGGACGGAGCCCCAGCATTTT
-	TRBV2	TRBJ1-3	CASSYGISGNTIYF	TGTGCCAGCAGTTACGGGATCTCTGGAAACACCATATATTTT
TRBD2	TRBV9	TRBJ2-3	CASSVETSGTDTQYF	TGTGCCAGCAGCGTAGAGACTAGCGGGACAGATACGCAGTATTTT
-	TRBV11-1	TRBJ2-7	CASSSRQLSYEQYF	TGTGCCAGCAGTTCTAGACAGCTCTCCTACGAGCAGTACTTC
-	TRBV19	TRBJ2-1	CASSDQAGPYNEQFF	TGTGCCAGTAGTGACCAGGCAGGGCCTTACAATGAGCAGTTCTTC
TRBD2	TRBV9	TRBJ2-7	CASSVGLAESSYEQYF	TGTGCCAGCAGCGTCGGACTAGCGGAAAGCTCCTACGAGCAGTACTTC
TRBD1	TRBV6-6	TRBJ2-7	CASSATGGVKSYEQYF	TGTGCCAGCAGCGCGACAGGGGGCGTAAAAAGCTACGAGCAGTACTTC
-	TRBV7-2	TRBJ1-2	CASSLEQSGYTF	TGTGCCAGCAGCTTAGAACAGTCTGGCTACACCTTC
-	TRBV28	TRBJ2-5	CASSRRRSWQETQYF	TGTGCCAGCAGTCGCCGTCGGAGCTGGCAAGAGACCCAGTACTTC
-	TRBV6-4	TRBJ1-2	CASSAGTNYGYTF	TGTGCCAGCAGTGCGGGGACTAACTATGGCTACACCTTC
-	TRBV18	TRBJ1-1	CASSPGGVTEAFF	TGTGCCAGCTCACCGGGCGGGGTCACTGAAGCTTTCTTT
TRBD1	TRBV5-4	TRBJ1-2	CASSWDSSSYGYTF	TGTGCCAGCAGCTGGGACAGTTCTTCCTATGGCTACACCTTC
-	TRBV19	TRBJ1-1	CASSRTENTEAFF	TGTGCCAGTAGTAGGACAGAGAACACTGAAGCTTTCTTT
TRBD1	TRBV28	TRBJ2-5	CASSTPGQGAETQYF	TGTGCCAGCAGTACCCCGGGACAGGGAGCCGAGACCCAGTACTTC